This T cell receptor beta chain was found in a study of T-cell memory formation after mild COVID-19. Trimming removed 0 bases from V and 3 bases from J; junction bases left unmatched: 4. The germline gives CDR1 SGHRS, CDR2 YFSETQ. The CDR3 loop spans 15 amino acids. Study observations and caveats: Second-wave clones peaking on day 37 lacked confirmed SARS-CoV-2 specificity.

This clonotype was recorded a few times. No antigen is known for it. TCRdb redid the calling of the 5' RACE reads with MiXCR, one entry per CDR3 protein. Of hundreds of thousands of distinct CDR3 sequences listed, 25% to 30% were seen once; the top ten hold approximately 13%. Input material: PBMCs or a T cell subset sorted from them (not recorded which). The chain recombines TRBV5-1 with TRBJ2-5; 8 bases agree with TRBD2. The source is an adult woman who had mild COVID-19 (a few samples of this study predate the infection). Cell type and time point are not known. CDR3 amino acids: CASSLAGLEEETQYF. The CDR3 region has the DNA TGCGCCAGCAGCTTGGCGGGACTAGAGGAAGAGACCCAGTACTTC.